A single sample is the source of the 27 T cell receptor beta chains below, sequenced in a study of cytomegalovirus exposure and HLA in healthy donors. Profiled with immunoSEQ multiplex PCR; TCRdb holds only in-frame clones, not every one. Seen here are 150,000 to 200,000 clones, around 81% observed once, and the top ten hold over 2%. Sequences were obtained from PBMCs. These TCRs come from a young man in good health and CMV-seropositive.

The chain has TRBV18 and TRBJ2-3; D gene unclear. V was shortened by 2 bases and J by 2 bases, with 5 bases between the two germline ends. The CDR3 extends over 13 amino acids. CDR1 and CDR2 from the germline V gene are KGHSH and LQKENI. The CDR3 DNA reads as TGTGCCAGCTCACCAACTTACACAGATACGCAGTATTTT. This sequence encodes CASSPTYTDTQYF.

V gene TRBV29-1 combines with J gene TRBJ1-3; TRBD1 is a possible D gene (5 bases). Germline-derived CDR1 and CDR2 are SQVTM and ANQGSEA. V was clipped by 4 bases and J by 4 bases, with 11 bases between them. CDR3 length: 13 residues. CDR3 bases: TGCAGCGTTGCGGGGGTTGGAGGAAACACCATATATTTT. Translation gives CSVAGVGGNTIYF.

CDR3 nucleotides: TGTGCCAGCAGCCAAACGTCCCGTGGGGGGGCCGGGGAGCTGTTTTTT. Translated, it gives CASSQTSRGGAGELFF. This chain links TRBV7-3 with TRBJ2-2; 7 bases are shared with TRBD2. The germline V gene has CDR1 SGHTA and CDR2 FQGTGA. The J segment lost 6 bases and the V segment lost 5 bases, leaving 12 bases of the junction unmatched. The CDR3 is 16 amino acids.

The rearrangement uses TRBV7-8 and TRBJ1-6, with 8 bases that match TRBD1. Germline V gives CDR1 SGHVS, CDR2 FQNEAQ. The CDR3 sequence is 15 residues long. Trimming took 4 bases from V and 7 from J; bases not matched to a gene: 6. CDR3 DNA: TGTGCCAGCAGCTCCCTCACAGGGGGGAATTCACCCCTCCACTTT. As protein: CASSSLTGGNSPLHF.

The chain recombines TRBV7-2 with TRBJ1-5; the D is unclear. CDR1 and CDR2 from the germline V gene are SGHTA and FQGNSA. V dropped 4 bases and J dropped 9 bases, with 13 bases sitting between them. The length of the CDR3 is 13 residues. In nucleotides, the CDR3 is TGTGCCAGCAGCTCAAGACTGGGAGTGCCCCAGCATTTT. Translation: CASSSRLGVPQHF.

CDR3 residues: CASSPRTVTDTQYF. Written as DNA, the CDR3 is TGTGCCAGCAGCCCCAGGACAGTCACAGATACGCAGTATTTT. The V and J genes are TRBV11-2 and TRBJ2-3, with D perhaps TRBD1 (6 bases). Per the germline V gene, CDR1 is SGHAT and CDR2 is FQNNGV. V was pared by 5 bases and J by 2 bases, with 11 bases between. CDR3 size: 14 residues. The full variable domain, completed using reference TRBV11-2 and TRBJ2-3, is EAGVAQSPRYKIIEKRQSVAFWCNPISGHATLYWYQQILGQGPKLLIQFQNNGVVDDSQLPKDRFSAERLKGVDSTLKIQPAKLEDSAVYLCASSPRTVTDTQYFGPGTRLTVL.

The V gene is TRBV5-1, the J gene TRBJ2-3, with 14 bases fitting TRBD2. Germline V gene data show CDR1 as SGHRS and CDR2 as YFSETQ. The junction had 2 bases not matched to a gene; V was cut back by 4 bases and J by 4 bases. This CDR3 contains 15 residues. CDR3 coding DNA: TGCGCCAGCAGCCAGGGACTAGCGGGGGCAGATACGCAGTATTTT. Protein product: CASSQGLAGADTQYF.

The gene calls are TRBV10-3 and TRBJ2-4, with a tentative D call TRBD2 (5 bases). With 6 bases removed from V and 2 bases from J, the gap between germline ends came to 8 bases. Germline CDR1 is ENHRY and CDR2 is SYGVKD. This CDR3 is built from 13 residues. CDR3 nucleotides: TGTGCCATCAGGAGGGAAACCAAAAACATTCAGTACTTC. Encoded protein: CAIRRETKNIQYF.

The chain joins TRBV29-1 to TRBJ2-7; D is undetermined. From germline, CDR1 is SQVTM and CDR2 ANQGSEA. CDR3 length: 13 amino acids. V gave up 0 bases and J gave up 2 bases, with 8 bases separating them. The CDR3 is CSVEEDNPYEQYF. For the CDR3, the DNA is TGCAGCGTTGAAGAAGACAACCCCTACGAGCAGTACTTC.

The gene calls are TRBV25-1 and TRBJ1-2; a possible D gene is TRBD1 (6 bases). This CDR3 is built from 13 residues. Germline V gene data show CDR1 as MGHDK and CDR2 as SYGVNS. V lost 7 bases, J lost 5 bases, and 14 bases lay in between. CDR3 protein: CASKLGGTYGYTF. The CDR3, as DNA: TGTGCCAGCAAACTAGGGGGAACGTATGGCTACACCTTC.

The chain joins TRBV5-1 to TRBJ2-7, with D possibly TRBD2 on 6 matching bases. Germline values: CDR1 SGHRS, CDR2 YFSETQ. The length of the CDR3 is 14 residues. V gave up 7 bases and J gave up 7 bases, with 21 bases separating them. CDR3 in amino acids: CASEVKAGSREQYF. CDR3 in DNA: TGCGCCAGCGAGGTTAAGGCGGGGTCGAGAGAGCAGTACTTC.

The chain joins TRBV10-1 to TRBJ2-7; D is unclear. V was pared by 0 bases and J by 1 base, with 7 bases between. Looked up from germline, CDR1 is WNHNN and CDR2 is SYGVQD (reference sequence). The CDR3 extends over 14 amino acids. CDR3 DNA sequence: TGCGCCAGCAGTGAGTCGCACTTATCCTACGAGCAGTACTTC. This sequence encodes CASSESHLSYEQYF.

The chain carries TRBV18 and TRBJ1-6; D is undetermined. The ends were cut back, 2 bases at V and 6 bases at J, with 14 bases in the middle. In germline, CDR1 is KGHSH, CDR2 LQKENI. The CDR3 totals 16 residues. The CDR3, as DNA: TGTGCCAGCTCACCAGCCCGTGGAGTTACTAATTCACCCCTCCACTTT. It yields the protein CASSPARGVTNSPLHF.

CDR3 in DNA: TGCGCCAGCAGCCAAGGCCGGGTAAACTATGGCTACACCTTC. This translates into CASSQGRVNYGYTF. This chain connects TRBV4-3 to TRBJ1-2; D is unresolved. The CDR3 covers 14 residues. The germline gives CDR1 LGHNA, CDR2 YSLEER. Trimming removed 1 base from V and 2 bases from J, with 8 bases in between.

Here the CDR3 reads CASSVSTGGSMDTQYF. CDR3 nucleotide sequence: TGTGCCAGCAGCGTATCGACAGGGGGTAGCATGGATACGCAGTATTTT. The chain links TRBV9 to TRBJ2-3, with 9 bases aligning to TRBD1. The V gene's germline CDR1 is SGDLS and CDR2 YYNGEE. The CDR3 length is 16 residues. V was pared by 1 base and J by 6 bases, with 9 bases of the junction left unmatched. The whole variable domain, remainder taken from reference TRBV9 and TRBJ2-3, is DSGVTQTPKHLITATGQRVTLRCSPRSGDLSVYWYQQSLDQGLQFLIQYYNGEERAKGNILERFSAQQFPDLHSELNLSSLELGDSALYFCASSVSTGGSMDTQYFGPGTRLTVL.

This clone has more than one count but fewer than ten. The CDR3 DNA sequence: TGCAGCGTTGGACAGCACAATCAGCCCCAGCATTTT. This translates into CSVGQHNQPQHF. The chain recombines TRBV29-1 with TRBJ1-5; D is possibly TRBD1 (5 bases). The germline V gene encodes CDR1 SQVTM and CDR2 ANQGSEA. The ends were cut back, 4 bases at V and 3 bases at J, with 7 bases in the middle. This CDR3 has 12 amino acids.

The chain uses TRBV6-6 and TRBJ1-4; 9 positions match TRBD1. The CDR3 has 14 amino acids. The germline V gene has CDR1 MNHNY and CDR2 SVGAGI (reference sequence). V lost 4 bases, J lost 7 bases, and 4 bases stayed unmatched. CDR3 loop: CASSSQGAGEKLFF. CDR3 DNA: TGTGCCAGCAGTTCACAGGGGGCGGGTGAAAAACTGTTTTTT.

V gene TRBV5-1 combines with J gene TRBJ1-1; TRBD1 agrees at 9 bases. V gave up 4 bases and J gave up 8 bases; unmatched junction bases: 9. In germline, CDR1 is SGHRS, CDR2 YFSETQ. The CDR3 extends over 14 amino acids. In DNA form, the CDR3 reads TGCGCCAGCAGCCGGAACGGACAGGGGTCCGAAGCTTTCTTT. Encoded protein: CASSRNGQGSEAFF.

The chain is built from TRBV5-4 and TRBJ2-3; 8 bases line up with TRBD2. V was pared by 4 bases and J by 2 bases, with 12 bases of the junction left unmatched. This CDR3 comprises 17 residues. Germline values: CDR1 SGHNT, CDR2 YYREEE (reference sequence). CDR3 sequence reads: CASSPVGFGGVTDTQYF. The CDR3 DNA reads TGTGCCAGCAGCCCGGTGGGATTCGGGGGGGTCACAGATACGCAGTATTTT.

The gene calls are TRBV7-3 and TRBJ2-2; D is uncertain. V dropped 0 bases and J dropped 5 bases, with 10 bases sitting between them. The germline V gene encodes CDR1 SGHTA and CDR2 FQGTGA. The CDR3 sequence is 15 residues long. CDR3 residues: CASSLTDSGTGELFF. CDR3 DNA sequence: TGTGCCAGCAGCTTAACCGACTCTGGGACCGGGGAGCTGTTTTTT.

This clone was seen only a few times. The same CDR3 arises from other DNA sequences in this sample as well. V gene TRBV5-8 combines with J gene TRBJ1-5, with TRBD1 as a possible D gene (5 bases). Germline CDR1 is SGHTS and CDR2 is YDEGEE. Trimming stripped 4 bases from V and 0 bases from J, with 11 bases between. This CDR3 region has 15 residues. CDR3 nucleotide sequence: TGTGCCAGCAGCCTTCAGGGTTATAGCAATCAGCCCCAGCATTTT. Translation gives CASSLQGYSNQPQHF.

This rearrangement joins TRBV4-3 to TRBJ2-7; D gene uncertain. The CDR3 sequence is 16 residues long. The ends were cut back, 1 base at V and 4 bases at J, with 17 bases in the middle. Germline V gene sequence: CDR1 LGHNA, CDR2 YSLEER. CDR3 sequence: CASSQAQPIPLYEQYF. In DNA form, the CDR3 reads TGCGCCAGCAGCCAAGCACAGCCTATCCCCCTATACGAGCAGTACTTC.

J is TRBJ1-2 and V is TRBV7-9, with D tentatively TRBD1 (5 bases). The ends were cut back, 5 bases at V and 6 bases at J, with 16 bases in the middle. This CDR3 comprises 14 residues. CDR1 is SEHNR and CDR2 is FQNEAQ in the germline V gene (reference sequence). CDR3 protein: CASSTMGHMNGYTF. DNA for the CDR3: TGTGCCAGCAGCACAATGGGGCACATGAATGGCTACACCTTC.

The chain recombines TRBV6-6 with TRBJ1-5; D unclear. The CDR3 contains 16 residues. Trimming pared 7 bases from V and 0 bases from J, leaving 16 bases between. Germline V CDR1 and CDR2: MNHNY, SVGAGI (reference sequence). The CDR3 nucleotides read TGTGCCAGCACCTCGAACAGTCTATATAGCAATCAGCCCCAGCATTTT. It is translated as CASTSNSLYSNQPQHF.

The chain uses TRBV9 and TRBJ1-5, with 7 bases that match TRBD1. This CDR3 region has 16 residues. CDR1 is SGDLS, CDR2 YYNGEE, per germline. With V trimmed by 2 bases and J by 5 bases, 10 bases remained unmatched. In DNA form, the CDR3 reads TGTGCCAGCAGCGTGGAATCGACAGGGTGGGATCAGCCCCAGCATTTT. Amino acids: CASSVESTGWDQPQHF.

The CDR3 DNA sequence: TGTGCCAGCAGCGCCGGGACAGGGATGCACGAGCAGTACTTC. Amino acid sequence: CASSAGTGMHEQYF. V usage is TRBV9 and J usage is TRBJ2-7, with 9 nucleotides matching TRBD1. CDR1 SGDLS and CDR2 YYNGEE come from the germline V gene. Germline trimming cut 3 bases from V and 5 bases from J; bases unmatched to any gene: 6. The CDR3 covers 14 residues.

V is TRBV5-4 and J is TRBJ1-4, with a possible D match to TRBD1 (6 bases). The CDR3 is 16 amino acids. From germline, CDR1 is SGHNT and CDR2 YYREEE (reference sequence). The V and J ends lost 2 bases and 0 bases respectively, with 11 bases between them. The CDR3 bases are TGTGCCAGCAGCTTTAACCGGGACACAACTAATGAAAAACTGTTTTTT. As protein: CASSFNRDTTNEKLFF.